These T cell receptor beta chains were read from a single sample in a study of blood T cells in healthy people across ages. TCRdb independently ran MiXCR on the 5' RACE reads; one entry per CDR3 protein. The table has about 640,000 distinct CDR3 sequences, around three fifths seen once; the top ten hold over 30%. The sample consisted of blood. The receptor source for this set is a man aged 55 to 70 in good health. Both conserved end residues are trimmed from each CDR3.

j_gene: TRBJ2-3
v_gene: TRBV3-1
CDR3aa: ASSQVRGPATQY

j_gene: TRBJ1-5
v_gene: TRBV7-2
CDR3aa: ASSPWDSYSNQPQH

j_gene: TRBJ2-5
v_gene: TRBV11-2
CDR3aa: ASSLGGRDGEQY

j_gene: TRBJ2-5
v_gene: TRBV12-3/TRBV12-4
CDR3aa: ASRASGSQETQY

j_gene: TRBJ2-3
v_gene: TRBV3-1
CDR3aa: ASSPTSSTDTQY

j_gene: TRBJ2-4
v_gene: TRBV5-8
CDR3aa: ASTVHLAKNIQY

j_gene: TRBJ1-2
v_gene: TRBV2
CDR3aa: ASTREPNYGYT

j_gene: NA
v_gene: TRBV2
CDR3aa: ASSATGLEQY

j_gene: TRBJ2-5
v_gene: TRBV5-1
CDR3aa: ASSWGDREQETQY

j_gene: TRBJ2-7
v_gene: TRBV4-2
CDR3aa: ASSQEYRGAYNEQY

j_gene: TRBJ2-6
v_gene: TRBV7-9
CDR3aa: ASSSRGIGANVLT

j_gene: TRBJ1-1
v_gene: TRBV6-1
CDR3aa: ACRLGMNTEAF

j_gene: TRBJ2-5
v_gene: TRBV15
CDR3aa: ATSRDKARGQETQY

j_gene: TRBJ1-2
v_gene: TRBV15
CDR3aa: ATRLSAVGGYT

j_gene: TRBJ2-7
v_gene: TRBV25-1
CDR3aa: ASSGAGGGSEQY

j_gene: TRBJ2-5
v_gene: TRBV20-1
CDR3aa: SAHREGQGLYNEQY

j_gene: TRBJ2-7
v_gene: TRBV4-1
CDR3aa: ASSKPGQGEEAQY

j_gene: TRBJ1-2
v_gene: TRBV24-1
CDR3aa: ATSDGQNYGYT

j_gene: TRBJ1-2
v_gene: TRBV4-2
CDR3aa: ASSQDLGAGYGYT

j_gene: TRBJ2-5
v_gene: TRBV29-1
CDR3aa: SVGLVQGETQY

j_gene: TRBJ1-1
v_gene: TRBV5-1
CDR3aa: ASRFGTSNTEAF

j_gene: TRBJ2-3
v_gene: TRBV20-1
CDR3aa: SASGTGLAGGTDTQY

j_gene: TRBJ2-3
v_gene: TRBV4-2
CDR3aa: ASNQVSAGGPLDTQY

j_gene: TRBJ2-1
v_gene: TRBV20-1
CDR3aa: SANPGLAGVHNEQF

j_gene: TRBJ2-1
v_gene: TRBV27
CDR3aa: ASSLWGQGHEQF

j_gene: TRBJ2-6
v_gene: TRBV4-2
CDR3aa: ASSQEQRANALT

j_gene: TRBJ1-5
v_gene: TRBV20-1
CDR3aa: SARRDYNQPQH

j_gene: TRBJ2-7
v_gene: TRBV20-1
CDR3aa: SARTNRGLTYEQY

j_gene: TRBJ2-3
v_gene: TRBV10-3
CDR3aa: AISAQAGGVTDTQY

j_gene: TRBJ2-1
v_gene: TRBV7-2
CDR3aa: ASSPQGVSYNEQF

j_gene: TRBJ2-4
v_gene: TRBV5-1
CDR3aa: ASSSRVRTGENIQY

j_gene: TRBJ1-1
v_gene: TRBV29-1
CDR3aa: SVLGAGNTEAF

j_gene: TRBJ2-1
v_gene: TRBV20-1
CDR3aa: SARDFLAGGPPYSEQF

j_gene: TRBJ1-6
v_gene: TRBV7-2
CDR3aa: ASSSHDASGSKSPLH

j_gene: TRBJ2-1
v_gene: TRBV6-6
CDR3aa: ASRSGGNSHNEQF

j_gene: TRBJ2-5
v_gene: TRBV15
CDR3aa: ATSRDGRETQY

j_gene: TRBJ2-6
v_gene: TRBV9
CDR3aa: ASTRDAGANVLT

j_gene: TRBJ2-3
v_gene: TRBV7-6
CDR3aa: ASSLGLDSGATDTQY

j_gene: TRBJ2-5
v_gene: TRBV24-1
CDR3aa: ATSDRGETQY

j_gene: TRBJ2-7
v_gene: TRBV28
CDR3aa: ASSPQGGPTYEQY

j_gene: TRBJ2-4
v_gene: TRBV20-1
CDR3aa: SAGPGSAKNIQY

j_gene: TRBJ1-4
v_gene: TRBV20-1
CDR3aa: SARGAGRGLSEKLF

j_gene: TRBJ1-2
v_gene: TRBV7-9
CDR3aa: ASSLADRENYGYT

j_gene: TRBJ2-5
v_gene: TRBV6-1
CDR3aa: ASSGLKRKEGETQY

j_gene: TRBJ2-5
v_gene: TRBV20-1
CDR3aa: SAPDLGETQY

j_gene: TRBJ2-2
v_gene: TRBV18
CDR3aa: ASSPDRAGELF

j_gene: TRBJ2-3
v_gene: TRBV20-1
CDR3aa: SASGLAAGDTQY

j_gene: TRBJ2-2
v_gene: TRBV20-1
CDR3aa: SARTSGPGELF

j_gene: TRBJ2-3
v_gene: TRBV29-1
CDR3aa: SVEGEGTATDTQY

j_gene: TRBJ2-5
v_gene: TRBV20-1
CDR3aa: SALFPTSVQTQY

j_gene: TRBJ2-5
v_gene: TRBV20-1
CDR3aa: SATTWTASVRETQY

j_gene: TRBJ1-4
v_gene: TRBV29-1
CDR3aa: SVGTGTYEKLF

j_gene: TRBJ2-1
v_gene: TRBV6-5
CDR3aa: ASSFFLGTPSNEQF

j_gene: NA
v_gene: TRBV5-1
CDR3aa: ASSPSGLSIQY

j_gene: TRBJ2-5
v_gene: TRBV20-1
CDR3aa: SARTTGGAQY

j_gene: TRBJ1-2
v_gene: TRBV6-6
CDR3aa: ASSTTRVNYGYT

j_gene: TRBJ2-2
v_gene: TRBV24-1
CDR3aa: ASSDPGTSGTGELF

j_gene: TRBJ1-3
v_gene: TRBV7-9
CDR3aa: ASSLGDSLRNTIY

j_gene: TRBJ2-1
v_gene: TRBV5-1
CDR3aa: ASSLGGDRAYNEQF

j_gene: TRBJ1-2
v_gene: TRBV9
CDR3aa: ASSRSPLYGYT